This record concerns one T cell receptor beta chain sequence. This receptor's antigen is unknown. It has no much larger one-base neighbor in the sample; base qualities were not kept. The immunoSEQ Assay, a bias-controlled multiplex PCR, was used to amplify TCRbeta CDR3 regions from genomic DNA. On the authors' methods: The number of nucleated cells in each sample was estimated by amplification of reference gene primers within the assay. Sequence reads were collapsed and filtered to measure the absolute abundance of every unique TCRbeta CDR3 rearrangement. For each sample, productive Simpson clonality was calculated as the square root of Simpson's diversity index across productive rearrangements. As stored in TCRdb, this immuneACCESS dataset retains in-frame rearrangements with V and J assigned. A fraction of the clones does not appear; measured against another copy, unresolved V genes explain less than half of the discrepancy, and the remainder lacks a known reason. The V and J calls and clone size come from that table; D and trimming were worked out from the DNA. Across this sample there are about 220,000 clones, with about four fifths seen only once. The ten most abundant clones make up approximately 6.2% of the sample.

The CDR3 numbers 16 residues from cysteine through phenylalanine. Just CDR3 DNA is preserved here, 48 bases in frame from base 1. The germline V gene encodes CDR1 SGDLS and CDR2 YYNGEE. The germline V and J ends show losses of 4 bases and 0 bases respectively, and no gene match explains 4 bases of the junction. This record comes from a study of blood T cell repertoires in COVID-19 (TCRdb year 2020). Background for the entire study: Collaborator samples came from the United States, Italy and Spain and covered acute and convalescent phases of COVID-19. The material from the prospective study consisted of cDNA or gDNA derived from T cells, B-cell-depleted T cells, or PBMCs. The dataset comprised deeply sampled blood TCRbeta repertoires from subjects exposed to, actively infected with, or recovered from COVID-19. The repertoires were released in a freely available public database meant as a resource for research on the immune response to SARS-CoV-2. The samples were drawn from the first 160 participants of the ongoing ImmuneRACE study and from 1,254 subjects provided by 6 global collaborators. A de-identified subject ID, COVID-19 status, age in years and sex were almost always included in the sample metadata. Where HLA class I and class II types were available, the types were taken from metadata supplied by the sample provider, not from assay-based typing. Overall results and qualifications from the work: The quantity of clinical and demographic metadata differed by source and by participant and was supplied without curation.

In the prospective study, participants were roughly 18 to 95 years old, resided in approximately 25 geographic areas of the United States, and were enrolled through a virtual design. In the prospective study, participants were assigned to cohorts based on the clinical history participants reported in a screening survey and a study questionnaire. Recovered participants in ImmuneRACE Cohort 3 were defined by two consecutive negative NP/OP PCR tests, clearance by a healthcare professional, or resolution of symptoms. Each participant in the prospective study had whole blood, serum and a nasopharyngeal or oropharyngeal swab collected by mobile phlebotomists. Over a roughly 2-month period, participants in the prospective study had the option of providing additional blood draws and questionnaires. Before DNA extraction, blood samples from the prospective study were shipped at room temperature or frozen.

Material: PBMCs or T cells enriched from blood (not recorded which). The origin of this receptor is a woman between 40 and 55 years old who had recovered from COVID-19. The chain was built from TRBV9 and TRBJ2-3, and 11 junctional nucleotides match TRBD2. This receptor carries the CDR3 CASSLLAGASTDTQYF. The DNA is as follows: TGTGCCAGCAGCCTACTAGCGGGAGCAAGCACAGATACGCAGTATTTT.